The 20 T cell receptor beta chains below all came from one sample that was sequenced in a study of blood T cells in healthy people across ages. Using a J-beta primer mix together with a sample-barcoded 5' primer, a second PCR was run for about 6 to 11 cycles. From the 5' RACE reads, TCRdb called clonotypes with MiXCR, one entry per CDR3 protein. This sample has hundreds of thousands of distinct CDR3 sequences; 36% occur once, and the top ten carry over 10%. Input material: blood. These receptors originate from a man younger than 35 in good health.

This chain joins TRBV28 and TRBJ2-1; D is uncertain. V lost 8 bases and J lost 1, with 9 bases in between. The CDR3 runs 13 residues. Germline CDR1 and CDR2: MDHEN and SYDVKM. This chain's CDR3 is CASQPMSYNEQFF. As DNA, the CDR3 is TGTGCCAGCCAGCCAATGTCCTACAATGAGCAGTTCTTC.

In this sample, this clonotype turned up a few times. The genes are TRBV7-9 and TRBJ1-1; D gene ambiguous. The ends were cut back, 3 bases at V and 4 bases at J, with 18 bases in the middle. Germline CDR1 is SEHNR and CDR2 is FQNEAQ (reference sequence). The CDR3 has 16 residues. DNA for the CDR3: TGTGCCAGCAGCTTCCTGGTCGGGAGTGGGGTCACTGAAGCTTTCTTT. Amino acids: CASSFLVGSGVTEAFF.

The genes are TRBV4-3 and TRBJ2-2, with TRBD2 as a possible D gene (6 bases). V gave up 0 bases and J gave up 4 bases, with 9 bases separating them. The germline gives CDR1 LGHNA, CDR2 YSLEER. The CDR3 has 15 amino acids. In nucleotides, the CDR3 is TGCGCCAGCAGCCAAGATACCGGGGGCACCGGGGAGCTGTTTTTT. Translated: CASSQDTGGTGELFF.

In its sample, this clonotype was seen a few times. A much larger clone sits a single nucleotide away, making a read error possible. V is TRBV3-1 and J is TRBJ2-5; 8 nucleotides line up with TRBD2. Germline V gene sequence: CDR1 LGHDT, CDR2 YNNKEL (reference sequence). V lost 0 bases to trimming and J lost 1 base; unmatched junction nucleotides: 1. CDR3 size: 15 residues. In nucleotides, the CDR3 is TGTGCCAGCAGCCAAGATGCGGGGGGCCAAGAGACCCAGTACTTC. Amino acids: CASSQDAGGQETQYF.

This clonotype was detected many times. This chain uses TRBV7-2 with TRBJ2-3; 9 bases agree with TRBD1. J lost 3 bases, V lost 0 bases, and 7 bases had no gene match. In germline, CDR1 is SGHTA, CDR2 FQGNSA. The CDR3 contains 17 residues. The CDR3 loop is CASSLAGQGIKTDTQYF. The CDR3, as DNA: TGTGCCAGCAGCTTAGCTGGACAGGGGATTAAGACAGATACGCAGTATTTT.

This clonotype was seen only a few times. This chain joins TRBV6-1 and TRBJ1-6; TRBD1 agrees at 7 bases. Germline CDR1 reads MNHNS; CDR2 reads SASEGT. The junction had 9 bases not matched to a gene; V was cut back by 8 bases and J by 8 bases. The CDR3 contains 14 residues. CDR3 in amino acids: CASYPTRGYSPLHF. CDR3 coding DNA: TGTGCCAGCTACCCAACCAGGGGGTATTCACCCCTCCACTTT.

This clonotype was observed a handful of times. The J gene is TRBJ2-4, the V gene TRBV20-1; no clear D gene. This CDR3 contains 12 residues. Germline V gene data show CDR1 as DFQATT and CDR2 as SNEGSKA (reference sequence). V was cut by 4 bases and J by 6 bases, with 10 bases left in between. CDR3 region: CSATEGLNIQYF. The DNA of the CDR3 is TGCAGTGCTACTGAAGGTCTAAACATTCAGTACTTC.

The rearrangement links TRBV12-3 or TRBV12-4 to TRBJ2-2; the match to TRBD1 covers 10 bases. The CDR3 totals 16 residues. V lost 6 bases and J lost 6; bases outside the gene matches: 10. The CDR3: CASSVFRDRGSGELFF. CDR3 in DNA: TGTGCCAGCAGCGTTTTCCGGGACAGGGGTTCCGGGGAGCTGTTTTTT.

This chain links TRBV9 with TRBJ2-7; 7 positions agree with TRBD1. Germline V gene sequence: CDR1 SGDLS, CDR2 YYNGEE. The length of the CDR3 is 15 residues. V shed 0 bases, J shed 0 bases, and the junction held 3 bases outside the gene matches. The CDR3 loop reads CASSVGQGISYEQYF. In DNA form, the CDR3 reads TGTGCCAGCAGCGTAGGACAGGGAATCTCCTACGAGCAGTACTTC.

Only a few counts were recorded for this clonotype. The CDR3 region has the DNA TGTGCCAGCAGTGAGGGGATTAATGAAAAACTGTTTTTT. Amino acids: CASSEGINEKLFF. V gene TRBV25-1 combines with J gene TRBJ1-4; D is uncertain. Germline CDR1 is MGHDK and CDR2 is SYGVNS. The CDR3 covers 13 residues. V was trimmed by 3 bases and J by 4 bases, leaving 6 bases between them.

Notes on this clonotype: A much more abundant neighbour one base away suggests this may be a read error. The V and J genes are TRBV12-3 or TRBV12-4 and TRBJ2-3; 8 bases align to TRBD2. The CDR3 is 15 amino acids. The CDR3 region has the DNA TGTGCCAGCAGTTGGCGACTAGCGAGCACAGATATGCAGTATTTT. This sequence encodes CASSWRLASTDMQYF.

The CDR3 is CSVELSGHTDTQYF. DNA of the CDR3: TGCAGCGTTGAGCTTAGCGGACACACAGATACGCAGTATTTT. The V and J genes are TRBV29-1 and TRBJ2-3; D possibly corresponds to TRBD2 (6 bases). Trimming removed 3 bases from V and 2 bases from J, with 12 bases in between. In germline, CDR1 is SQVTM, CDR2 ANQGSEA. The CDR3 is made up of 14 amino acids.

The V gene is TRBV27, the J gene TRBJ1-4; 7 positions agree with TRBD1. J gave up 8 bases and V 1 base, and 7 bases lay outside the gene matches. The CDR3 is 15 residues long. Germline lookup yields CDR1 MNHEY and CDR2 SMNVEV (reference sequence). The DNA of the CDR3 is TGTGCCAGCAGTTTATTTACAGGGGCCGGCGAAAAACTGTTTTTT. This encodes CASSLFTGAGEKLFF.

This clonotype has only a few counts. The chain joins TRBV6-2 or TRBV6-3 to TRBJ2-5, with D perhaps matching TRBD2 (7 bases). CDR3 size: 13 residues. In germline, CDR1 is MNHEY, CDR2 SVGEGT. The ends were cut back, 6 bases at V and 11 bases at J, with 19 bases in the middle. The CDR3 nucleotides read TGTGCCAGCAGCGGGGGGCTTCGCAATGAGCAGTACTTC. Protein sequence: CASSGGLRNEQYF.

This clonotype has at least ten counts. V and J are TRBV6-2 or TRBV6-3 and TRBJ2-1; 9 bases are shared with TRBD1. Germline lookup yields CDR1 MNHEY and CDR2 SVGEGT. This CDR3 contains 15 residues. V shed 5 bases and J 10 bases; nucleotides not matched to a gene: 12. The CDR3 sequence: CASSASGTGFREQFF. CDR3 in DNA: TGTGCCAGCAGTGCCTCCGGGACAGGGTTTCGGGAGCAGTTCTTC.

This clonotype was counted many times. The genes are TRBV5-1 and TRBJ1-4; D is ambiguous. The CDR3 is 14 residues long. Trimming cost V 1 base and J 2 bases, with 6 bases left between them. Per germline, CDR1 SGHRS and CDR2 YFSETQ. CDR3: CASSLLPTNEKLFF. CDR3 in DNA: TGCGCCAGCAGCTTGTTACCGACTAATGAAAAACTGTTTTTT.

This clonotype was counted many times. This rearrangement joins TRBV6-2 or TRBV6-3 to TRBJ2-7, with D perhaps TRBD1 (5 bases). CDR1 MNHEY and CDR2 SVGEGT come from the germline V gene. The V end lost 2 bases, the J end lost 2 bases, and 16 bases lay between the germline ends. The CDR3 extends over 16 amino acids. The CDR3 DNA is TGTGCCAGCAGTTACCCGAGTCTTGGACAACCCTACGAGCAGTACTTC. Its translation: CASSYPSLGQPYEQYF.

This clonotype has a handful of counts. The V call is TRBV7-9, the J call TRBJ2-3; 8 bases are shared with TRBD1. The CDR3 runs 15 residues. V gave up 5 bases and J gave up 0 bases; unmatched junction bases: 4. Germline V CDR1 and CDR2: SEHNR, FQNEAQ (reference sequence). Here the CDR3 DNA reads TGTGCCAGCAGCATAACAGGGGGTAGCACAGATACGCAGTATTTT. Protein: CASSITGGSTDTQYF.

The chain couples TRBV6-5 to TRBJ2-1; TRBD1 is a possible D gene (6 bases). Trimming removed 8 bases at V and 13 bases at J, with 21 bases between. The CDR3 is 13 amino acids. Germline V gene lookup returns CDR1 MNHEY and CDR2 SVGAGI. The CDR3 protein is CASRGAGEETQFF. CDR3 bases: TGTGCCAGCCGTGGGGCAGGGGAAGAGACCCAGTTCTTC.

This clonotype has just a few counts. The V and J genes are TRBV11-2 and TRBJ2-1; 7 bases align to TRBD2. After removal of 1 base from V and 4 bases from J, the junction contained 7 bases not matched to a gene. This CDR3 region has 16 residues. Germline loops: CDR1 SGHAT, CDR2 FQNNGV. CDR3 protein: CASSLGSGGLYNEQFF. The CDR3, as DNA: TGTGCCAGCAGCTTAGGATCGGGGGGACTATACAATGAGCAGTTCTTC. The complete variable domain, with remaining parts taken from reference TRBV11-2 and TRBJ2-1, reads EAGVAQSPRYKIIEKRQSVAFWCNPISGHATLYWYQQILGQGPKLLIQFQNNGVVDDSQLPKDRFSAERLKGVDSTLKIQPAKLEDSAVYLCASSLGSGGLYNEQFFGPGTRLTVL.